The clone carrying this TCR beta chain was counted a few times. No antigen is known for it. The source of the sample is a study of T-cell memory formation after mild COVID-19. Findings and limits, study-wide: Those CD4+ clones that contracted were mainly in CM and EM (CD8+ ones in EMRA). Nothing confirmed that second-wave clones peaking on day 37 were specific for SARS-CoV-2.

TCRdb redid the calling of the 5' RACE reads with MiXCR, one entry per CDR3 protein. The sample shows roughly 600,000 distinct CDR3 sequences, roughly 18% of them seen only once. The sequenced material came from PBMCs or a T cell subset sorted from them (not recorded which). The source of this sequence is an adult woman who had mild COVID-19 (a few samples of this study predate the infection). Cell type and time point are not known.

The CDR3 bases are TGTGCCAGCAGCTTAGGGGCAGACAGGGTCGGCTACGAGCAGTACTTC. It specifies CASSLGADRVGYEQYF. The rearrangement uses TRBV7-2 and TRBJ2-7; 7 positions agree with TRBD1. J gave up 3 bases and V 1 base, and 9 bases lay outside the gene matches. Germline V lookup: CDR1 SGHTA, CDR2 FQGNSA. CDR3 length equals 16 residues. Combining the CDR3 with reference TRBV7-2 and TRBJ2-7 gives the whole variable domain GAGVSQSPSNKVTEKGKDVELRCDPISGHTALYWYRQSLGQGLEFLIYFQGNSAPDKSGLPSDRFSAERTGGSVSTLTIQRTQQEDSAVYLCASSLGADRVGYEQYFGPGTRLTVT.